Detailed here is one TCR beta chain. Its antigen remains unknown. This entry is derived from a study of CD8 T cells in ankylosing spondylitis. Study-wide results and limits: Disease-linked clones were reportedly significantly enriched in matched ankylosing spondylitis synovial fluid. Existing reports had already noted some motif variants in reactive arthritis synovial fluid and blood. Researchers report that disease-linked clones proved CD8+ and relatively rare in peripheral blood.

TCRdb re-analysed the 5' RACE reads in MiXCR, keeping a single row per CDR3 protein. Of 350,000 to 400,000 distinct CDR3 sequences in the sample, approximately 22% were seen once. CDR3 length: 15 amino acids. Germline V gene data show CDR1 as SEHNR and CDR2 as FQNEAQ (reference sequence). V gave up 3 bases and J gave up 6 bases; unmatched junction bases: 9. The material sequenced was blood, either unsorted or a sorted T cell fraction (not recorded which). V and J are TRBV7-9 and TRBJ1-2; 8 bases match TRBD1. The clonotype was recovered from a male donor with ankylosing spondylitis or in good health (not recorded which). DNA for the CDR3: TGTGCCAGCAGCTTGGTGGGACAGGCAAGGGATGGCTACACCTTC. Its translation: CASSLVGQARDGYTF.